One and the same sample provided the 3 T cell receptor beta chains below, sequenced in a study of monozygotic twins with inflammatory bowel disease. From the 5' RACE reads, TCRdb lists one entry per CDR3 protein and no DNA. Recorded for this sample: just over 300,000 distinct CDR3 sequences. Sequenced input: blood. These receptors all come from a human donor with ulcerative colitis or Crohn's disease, or a healthy co-twin of an affected twin (not recorded which).

The chain combines TRBV29-1 with TRBJ2-1; TCRdb returns TRBD1, unconfirmable since there is no DNA. This CDR3 comprises 11 residues. Germline V CDR1 and CDR2: SQVTM, ANQGSEA. CDR3 in amino acids: CSVQTGDEQFF.

The V gene is TRBV5-1, the J gene TRBJ2-1; TCRdb picks TRBD1, but there is no DNA to check that call. Per the germline V gene, CDR1 is SGHRS and CDR2 is YFSETQ. The CDR3 spans 15 residues. The CDR3 is CASSLGGTGTNEQFF. The whole variable domain, filled in from reference TRBV5-1 and TRBJ2-1, reads KAGVTQTPRYLIKTRGQQVTLSCSPISGHRSVSWYQQTPGQGLQFLFEYFSETQRNKGNFPGRFSGRQFSNSRSEMNVSTLELGDSALYLCASSLGGTGTNEQFFGPGTRLTVL.

The chain joins TRBV27 to TRBJ1-5; there is no DNA to check the TCRdb D call of TRBD1. The CDR3 contains 20 residues. The germline CDR1 and CDR2 sequences are MNHEY and SMNVEV (reference sequence). CDR3 loop: CASSLPINRGPGEGNQPQHF.